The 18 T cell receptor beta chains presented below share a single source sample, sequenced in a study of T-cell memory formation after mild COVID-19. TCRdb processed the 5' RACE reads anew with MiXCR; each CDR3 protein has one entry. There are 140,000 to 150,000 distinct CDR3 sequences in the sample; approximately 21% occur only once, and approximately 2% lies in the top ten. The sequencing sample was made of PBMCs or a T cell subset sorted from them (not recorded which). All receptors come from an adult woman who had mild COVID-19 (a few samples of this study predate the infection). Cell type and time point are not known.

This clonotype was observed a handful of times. The CDR3 here is CSVNLAGGSHNEQFF. In DNA form, the CDR3 reads TGCAGCGTTAATCTAGCGGGAGGGAGCCACAATGAGCAGTTCTTC. This chain connects TRBV29-1 to TRBJ2-1; 12 bases line up with TRBD2. This CDR3 region has 15 residues. The V segment lost 5 bases and the J segment 5 bases; nucleotides outside the gene matches: 7. Germline loops: CDR1 SQVTM, CDR2 ANQGSEA.

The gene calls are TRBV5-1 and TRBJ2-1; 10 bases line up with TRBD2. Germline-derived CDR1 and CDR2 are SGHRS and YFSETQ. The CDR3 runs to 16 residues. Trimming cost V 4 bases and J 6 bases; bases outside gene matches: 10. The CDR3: CASSPRAGGTPNEQFF. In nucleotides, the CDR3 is TGCGCCAGCAGCCCCCGAGCGGGAGGGACCCCCAATGAGCAGTTCTTC.

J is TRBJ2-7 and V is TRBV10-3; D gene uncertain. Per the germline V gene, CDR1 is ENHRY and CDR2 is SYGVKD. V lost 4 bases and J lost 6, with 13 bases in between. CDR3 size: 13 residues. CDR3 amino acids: CAISGTALGEQYF. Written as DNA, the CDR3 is TGTGCCATCAGTGGGACGGCGTTAGGCGAGCAGTACTTC.

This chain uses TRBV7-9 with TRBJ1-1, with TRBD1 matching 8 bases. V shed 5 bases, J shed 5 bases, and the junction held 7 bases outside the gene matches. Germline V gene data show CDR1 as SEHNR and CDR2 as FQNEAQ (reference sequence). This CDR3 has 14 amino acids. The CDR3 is CASSGRTGRTEAFF. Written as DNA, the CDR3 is TGTGCCAGCAGCGGTCGGACAGGGAGGACTGAAGCTTTCTTT.

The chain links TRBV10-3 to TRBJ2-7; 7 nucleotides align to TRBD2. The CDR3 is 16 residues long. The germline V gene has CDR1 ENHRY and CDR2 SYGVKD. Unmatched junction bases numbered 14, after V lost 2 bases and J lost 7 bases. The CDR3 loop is CAISEPGGKASREQYF. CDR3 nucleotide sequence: TGTGCCATCAGTGAGCCGGGGGGTAAGGCGTCCAGGGAGCAGTACTTC.

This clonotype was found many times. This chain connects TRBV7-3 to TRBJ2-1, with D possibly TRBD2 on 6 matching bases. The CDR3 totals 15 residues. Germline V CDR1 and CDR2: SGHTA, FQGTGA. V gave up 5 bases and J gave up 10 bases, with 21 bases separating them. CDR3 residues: CASSQRGGREGEQFF. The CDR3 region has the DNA TGTGCCAGCAGCCAAAGGGGTGGGCGGGAAGGAGAGCAGTTCTTC.

The CDR3: CSARASGSWSTDTQYF. The CDR3, as DNA: TGCAGTGCTAGGGCTAGCGGGAGTTGGAGCACAGATACGCAGTATTTT. This sequence joins TRBV20-1 and TRBJ2-3, with 10 bases aligning to TRBD2. CDR3 length equals 16 residues. Germline CDR1 and CDR2: DFQATT and SNEGSKA (reference sequence). After removal of 3 bases from V and 0 bases from J, the junction contained 6 bases not matched to a gene.

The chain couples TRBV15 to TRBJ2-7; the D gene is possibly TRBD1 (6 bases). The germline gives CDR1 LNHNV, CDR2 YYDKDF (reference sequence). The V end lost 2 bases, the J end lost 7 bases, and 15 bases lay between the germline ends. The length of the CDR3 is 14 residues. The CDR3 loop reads CATSRRVTGSEQYF. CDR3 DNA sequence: TGTGCCACCAGCAGACGAGTAACAGGGAGTGAGCAGTACTTC. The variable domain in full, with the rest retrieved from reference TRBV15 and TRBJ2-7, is DAMVIQNPRYQVTQFGKPVTLSCSQTLNHNVMYWYQQKSSQAPKLLFHYYDKDFNNEADTPDNFQSRRPNTSFCFLDIRSPGLGDTAMYLCATSRRVTGSEQYFGPGTRLTVT.

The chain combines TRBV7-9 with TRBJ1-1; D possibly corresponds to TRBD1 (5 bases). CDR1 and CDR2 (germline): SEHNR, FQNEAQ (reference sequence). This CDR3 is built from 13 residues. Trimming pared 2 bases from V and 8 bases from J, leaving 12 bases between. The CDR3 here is CASSLSWGDEAFF. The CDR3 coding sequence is TGTGCCAGCAGCTTATCTTGGGGGGACGAAGCTTTCTTT.

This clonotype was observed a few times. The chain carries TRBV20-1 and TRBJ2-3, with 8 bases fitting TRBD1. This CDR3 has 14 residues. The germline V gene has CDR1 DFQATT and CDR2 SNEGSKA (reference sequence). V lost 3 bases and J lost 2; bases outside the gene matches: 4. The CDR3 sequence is CSASAGGITDTQYF. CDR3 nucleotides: TGCAGTGCTAGTGCAGGGGGCATCACAGATACGCAGTATTTT.

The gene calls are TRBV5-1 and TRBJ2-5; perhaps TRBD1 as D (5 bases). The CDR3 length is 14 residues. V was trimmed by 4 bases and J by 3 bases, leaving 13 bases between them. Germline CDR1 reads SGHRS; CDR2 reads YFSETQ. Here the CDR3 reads CASSPDRPEETQYF. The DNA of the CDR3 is TGCGCCAGCAGCCCCGACAGACCTGAAGAGACCCAGTACTTC.

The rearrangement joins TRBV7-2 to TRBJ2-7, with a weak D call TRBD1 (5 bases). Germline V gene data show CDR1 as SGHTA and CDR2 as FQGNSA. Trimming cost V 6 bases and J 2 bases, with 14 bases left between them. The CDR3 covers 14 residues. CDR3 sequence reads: CASRQDSRPYEQYF. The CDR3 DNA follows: TGTGCCAGCAGACAAGACAGTCGACCCTACGAGCAGTACTTC.

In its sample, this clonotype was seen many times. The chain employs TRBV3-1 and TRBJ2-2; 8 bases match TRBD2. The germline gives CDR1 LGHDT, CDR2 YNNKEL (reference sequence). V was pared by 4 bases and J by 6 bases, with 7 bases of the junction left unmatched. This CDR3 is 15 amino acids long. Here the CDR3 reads CASSPTSALAGELFF. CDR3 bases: TGTGCCAGCAGCCCGACTAGCGCCCTTGCCGGGGAGCTGTTTTTT.

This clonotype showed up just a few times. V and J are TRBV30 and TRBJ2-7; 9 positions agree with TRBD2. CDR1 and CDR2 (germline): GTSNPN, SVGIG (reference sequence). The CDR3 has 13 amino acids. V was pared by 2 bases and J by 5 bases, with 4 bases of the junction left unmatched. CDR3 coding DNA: TGTGCCTGGAGTCGGGCTAGCGGGGACGAGCAGTACTTC. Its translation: CAWSRASGDEQYF. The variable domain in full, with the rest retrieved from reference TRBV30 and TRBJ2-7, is SQTIHQWPATLVQPVGSPLSLECTVEGTSNPNLYWYRQAAGRGLQLLFYSVGIGQISSEVPQNLSASRPQDRQFILSSKKLLLSDSGFYLCAWSRASGDEQYFGPGTRLTVT.

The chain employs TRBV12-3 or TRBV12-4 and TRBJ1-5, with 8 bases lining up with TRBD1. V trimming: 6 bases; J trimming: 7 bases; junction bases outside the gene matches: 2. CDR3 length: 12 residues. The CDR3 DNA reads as TGTGCCAGCAGGACAGGGGACCAGCCCCAGCATTTT. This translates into CASRTGDQPQHF.

The CDR3 coding sequence is TGTGCCAGCAGCTTGACTAGCGGGGTCCGCACCGGGGAGCTGTTTTTT. Translating gives CASSLTSGVRTGELFF. This chain links TRBV12-3 or TRBV12-4 with TRBJ2-2, with 11 nucleotides matching TRBD2. CDR3 length: 16 residues. V was pared by 6 bases and J by 4 bases, with 7 bases of the junction left unmatched.

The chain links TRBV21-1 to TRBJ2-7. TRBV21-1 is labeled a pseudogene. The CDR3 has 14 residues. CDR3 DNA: TGTGCCAGCAGCTTTTCGGACGTCTCCTACGAGCAGTACTTC. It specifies CASSFSDVSYEQYF.

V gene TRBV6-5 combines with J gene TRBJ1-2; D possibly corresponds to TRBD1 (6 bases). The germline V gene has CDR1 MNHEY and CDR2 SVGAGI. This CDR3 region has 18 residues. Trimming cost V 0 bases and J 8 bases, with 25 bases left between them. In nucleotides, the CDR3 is TGTGCCAGCAGTTACTCGCTACGGGACACGGGCCGGGCTGGCGGCTACACCTTC. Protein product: CASSYSLRDTGRAGGYTF.